This T cell receptor beta chain emerged from a study of response to subunit inactivated influenza vaccine. Whole-study results and caveats: T cells newly recruited by each seasonal influenza vaccination are few, the authors suggested.

TCRdb reprocessed the RT-PCR reads with MiXCR, giving one entry per CDR3 protein. The sample holds hundreds of thousands of distinct CDR3 sequences; roughly 10% are singletons and the top ten take roughly a tenth. The CDR3 covers 15 residues. To note about this clonotype: What it recognizes is unknown.

The sequence derives from a man over 45 who received an inactivated influenza vaccine. Sample: PBMCs from blood, taken on the day of vaccination. This chain uses TRBV21-1 with TRBJ2-3; TRBD1, as called in the table, went unchecked against the DNA. TRBV21-1 is labeled a pseudogene. In nucleotides, the CDR3 is TGTGCCAGCAGCCAGTTTCGGGAACCGACAGATACGCAGTATTTT. Translated, it gives CASSQFREPTDTQYF.